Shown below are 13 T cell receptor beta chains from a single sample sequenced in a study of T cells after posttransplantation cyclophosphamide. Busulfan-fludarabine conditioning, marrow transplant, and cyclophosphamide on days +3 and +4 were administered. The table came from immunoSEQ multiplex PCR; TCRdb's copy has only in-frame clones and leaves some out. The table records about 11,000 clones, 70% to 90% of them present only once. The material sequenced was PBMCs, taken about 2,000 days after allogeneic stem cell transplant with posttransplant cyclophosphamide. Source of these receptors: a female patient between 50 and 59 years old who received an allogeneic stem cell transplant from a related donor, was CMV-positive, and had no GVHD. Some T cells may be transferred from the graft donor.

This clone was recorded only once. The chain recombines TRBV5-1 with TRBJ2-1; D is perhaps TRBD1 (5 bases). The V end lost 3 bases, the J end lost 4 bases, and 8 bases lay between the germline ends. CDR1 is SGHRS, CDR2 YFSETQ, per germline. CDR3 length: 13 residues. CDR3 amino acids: CASSSTAYNEQFF. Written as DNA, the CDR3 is TGCGCCAGCAGCTCGACAGCATACAATGAGCAGTTCTTC.

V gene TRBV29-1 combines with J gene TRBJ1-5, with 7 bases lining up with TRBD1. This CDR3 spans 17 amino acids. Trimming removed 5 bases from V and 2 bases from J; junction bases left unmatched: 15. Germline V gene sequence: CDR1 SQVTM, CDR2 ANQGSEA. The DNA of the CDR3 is TGCAGCGTTTACTGGGGACAGACAGAAAGAGGCAATCAGCCCCAGCATTTT. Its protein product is CSVYWGQTERGNQPQHF.

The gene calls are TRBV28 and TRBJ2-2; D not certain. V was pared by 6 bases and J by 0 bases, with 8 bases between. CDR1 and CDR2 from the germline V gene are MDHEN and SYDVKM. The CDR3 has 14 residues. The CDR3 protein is CASRSPANTGELFF. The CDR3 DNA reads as TGTGCCAGCAGATCCCCCGCGAACACCGGGGAGCTGTTTTTT.

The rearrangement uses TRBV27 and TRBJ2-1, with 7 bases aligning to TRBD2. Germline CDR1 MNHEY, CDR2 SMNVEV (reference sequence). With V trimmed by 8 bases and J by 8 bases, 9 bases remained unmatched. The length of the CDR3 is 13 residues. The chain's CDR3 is CASSIGRTHEQFF. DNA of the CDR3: TGTGCCAGCTCTATCGGGAGGACCCATGAGCAGTTCTTC.

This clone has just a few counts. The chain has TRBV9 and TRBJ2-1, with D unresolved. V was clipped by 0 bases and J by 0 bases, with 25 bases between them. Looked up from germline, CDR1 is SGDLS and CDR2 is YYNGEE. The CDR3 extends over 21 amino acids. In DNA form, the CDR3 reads TGTGCCAGCAGCGTAGCTTTATCTCACCAGATACGTCCCGTCTCCTACAATGAGCAGTTCTTC. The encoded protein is CASSVALSHQIRPVSYNEQFF.

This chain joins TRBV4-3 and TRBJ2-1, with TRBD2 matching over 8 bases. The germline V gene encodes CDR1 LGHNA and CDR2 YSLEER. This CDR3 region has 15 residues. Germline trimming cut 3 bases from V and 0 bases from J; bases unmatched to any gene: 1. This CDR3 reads CASSQGLVSYNEQFF. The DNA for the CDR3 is TGCGCCAGCAGCCAGGGACTAGTCTCCTACAATGAGCAGTTCTTC.

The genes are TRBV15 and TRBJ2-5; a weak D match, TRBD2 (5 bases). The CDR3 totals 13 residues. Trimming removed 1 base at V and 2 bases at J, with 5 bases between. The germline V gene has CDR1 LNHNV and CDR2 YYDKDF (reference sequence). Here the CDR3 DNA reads TGTGCCACCAGCAGAGCGGGGCAAGAGACCCAGTACTTC. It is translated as CATSRAGQETQYF.

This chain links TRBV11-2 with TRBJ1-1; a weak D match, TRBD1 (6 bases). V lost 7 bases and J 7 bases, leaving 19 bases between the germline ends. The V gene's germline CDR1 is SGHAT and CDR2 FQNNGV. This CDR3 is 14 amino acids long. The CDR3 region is CASTLRGGIGEAFF. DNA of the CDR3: TGTGCCAGCACCCTAAGGGGGGGGATCGGTGAAGCTTTCTTT.

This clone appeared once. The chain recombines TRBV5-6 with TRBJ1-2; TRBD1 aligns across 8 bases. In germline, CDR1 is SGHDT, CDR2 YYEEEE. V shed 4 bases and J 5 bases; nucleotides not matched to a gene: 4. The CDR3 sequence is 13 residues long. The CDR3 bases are TGTGCCAGCAGCCAGGACAGGGATTATGGCTACACCTTC. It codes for CASSQDRDYGYTF.

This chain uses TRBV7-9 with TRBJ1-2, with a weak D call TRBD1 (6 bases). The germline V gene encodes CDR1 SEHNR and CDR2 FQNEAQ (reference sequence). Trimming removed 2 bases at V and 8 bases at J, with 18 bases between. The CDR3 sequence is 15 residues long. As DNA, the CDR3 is TGTGCCAGCAGCTTAAGTATGGGGGGGGCGCGCGGCTACACCTTC. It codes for CASSLSMGGARGYTF. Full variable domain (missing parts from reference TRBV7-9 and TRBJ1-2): DTGVSQNPRHKITKRGQNVTFRCDPISEHNRLYWYRQTLGQGPEFLTYFQNEAQLEKSRLLSDRFSAERPKGSFSTLEIQRTEQGDSAMYLCASSLSMGGARGYTFGSGTRLTVV.

The CDR3 DNA reads TGTGCCAGCAGTCAACAGGAGTATGGCTACACCTTC. The encoded protein is CASSQQEYGYTF. The rearrangement links TRBV6-6 to TRBJ1-2; TRBD1 might be the D (5 bases). Germline CDR1 is MNHNY and CDR2 is SVGAGI (reference sequence). The CDR3 extends over 12 amino acids. Between the trimmed V and J ends, which lost 5 bases and 5 bases, there was a span of 9 bases.

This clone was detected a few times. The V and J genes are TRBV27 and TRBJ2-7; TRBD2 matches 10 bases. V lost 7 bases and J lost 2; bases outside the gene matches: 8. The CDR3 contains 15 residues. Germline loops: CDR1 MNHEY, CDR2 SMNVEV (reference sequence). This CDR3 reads CASTKSSGRPYEQYF. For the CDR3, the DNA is TGTGCCAGCACCAAATCTAGCGGGAGACCCTACGAGCAGTACTTC.

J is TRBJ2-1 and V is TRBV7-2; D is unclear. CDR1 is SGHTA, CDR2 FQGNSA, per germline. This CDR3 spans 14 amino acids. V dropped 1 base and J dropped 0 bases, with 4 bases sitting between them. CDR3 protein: CASSLESSYNEQFF. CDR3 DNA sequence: TGTGCCAGCAGCTTAGAGAGCTCCTACAATGAGCAGTTCTTC.